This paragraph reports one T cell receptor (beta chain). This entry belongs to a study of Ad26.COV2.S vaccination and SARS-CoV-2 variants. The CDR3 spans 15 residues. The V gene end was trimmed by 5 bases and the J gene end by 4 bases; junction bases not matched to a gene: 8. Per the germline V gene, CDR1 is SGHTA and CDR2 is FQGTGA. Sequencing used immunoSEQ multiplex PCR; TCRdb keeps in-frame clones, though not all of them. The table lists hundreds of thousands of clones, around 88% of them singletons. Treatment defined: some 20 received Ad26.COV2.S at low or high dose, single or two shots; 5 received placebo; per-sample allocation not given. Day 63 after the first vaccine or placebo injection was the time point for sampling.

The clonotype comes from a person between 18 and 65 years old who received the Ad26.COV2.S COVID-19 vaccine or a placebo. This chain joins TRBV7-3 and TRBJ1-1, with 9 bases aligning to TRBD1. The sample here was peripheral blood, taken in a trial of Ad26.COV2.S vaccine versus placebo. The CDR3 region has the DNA TGTGCCAGCAGCGTACTGACAGGGGGTGGCACTGAAGCTTTCTTT. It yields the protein CASSVLTGGGTEAFF.